The T cell receptor beta chain under discussion was sequenced for a study of T cell repertoires in cytomegalovirus infection. Study-wide background: CMV infection plus the matching HLA type was flagged by public TCR beta signatures.

This CDR3 has 13 amino acids. Germline V gene lookup returns CDR1 MDHEN and CDR2 SYDVKM. The trim removed 8 bases at V and 1 base at J, leaving 4 bases unmatched. This clonotype was recorded at least ten times. Antigen: not known. In TCRdb, the reads were re-called with MiXCR into one record per CDR3 protein. Altogether more than 500,000 distinct CDR3 sequences are present, 16% being singletons, with the ten largest covering about 24%. General observations from the study: Clonotype analysis showed dominance of the ex vivo response by HLA-C-restricted CMV-specific TCR beta clonotypes. Summed frequency of shared TCR beta families picked out CMV carriers who also had the relevant HLA.

Material for sequencing was CD8+ T cells from PBMCs. This chain connects TRBV28 to TRBJ2-7, with 8 bases matching TRBD2. The TCR sequence derives from a human donor in good health (CMV status not recorded). Some clones in this sample may be carry-over from other donors' samples. DNA of the CDR3: TGTGCCAGCGGTGAGCGGGGGTCCTACGAGCAGTACTTC. The encoded protein is CASGERGSYEQYF.